This TCR beta chain was sequenced in a study of tumor-infiltrating lymphocytes in primary liver carcinoma. Findings and caveats of the study: Pairs of tumor regions overlapped more than tumor-adjacent and tumor-blood pairs did. All five tumor regions shared only about 7-25% of top clones.

Per the germline V gene, CDR1 is SEHNR and CDR2 is FQNEAQ (reference sequence). Trimming took off 4 bases at V and 5 bases at J, with 26 bases between the two ends. The CDR3 has 19 residues. Each 20-30 mg portion of unsorted bulk tissue served as the source for co-extraction of RNA and DNA. From roughly 0.5 ug total RNA, TCR beta cDNA was generated with a primer in the constant region. Researchers made the TCR beta libraries by running three nested multiplex PCR rounds with slightly modified ARM-PCR. In the first two PCR rounds, TRBV1-TRBV30 forward primers were paired with a C-beta reverse primer, and each round lasted around 10 cycles. One entry per CDR3 protein results from TCRdb running MiXCR on the multiplex PCR reads. This sample has approximately 92,000 distinct CDR3 sequences, with about three quarters found just once. As for this clonotype: What it binds is not known.

The receptor's source is a woman aged 55 to 70 with primary liver carcinoma and hepatitis B virus infection. The chain uses TRBV7-9 and TRBJ2-2; no clear D. Sequenced sample: liver tumor tissue from sampling region 5. The subset: tumor region T5, tumor centre. The CDR3 coding sequence is TGTGCCAGCAGCTCGACGGGTGGTAGCCCCCACTTTCTGACCGGGGAGCTGTTTTTT. Protein product: CASSSTGGSPHFLTGELFF.